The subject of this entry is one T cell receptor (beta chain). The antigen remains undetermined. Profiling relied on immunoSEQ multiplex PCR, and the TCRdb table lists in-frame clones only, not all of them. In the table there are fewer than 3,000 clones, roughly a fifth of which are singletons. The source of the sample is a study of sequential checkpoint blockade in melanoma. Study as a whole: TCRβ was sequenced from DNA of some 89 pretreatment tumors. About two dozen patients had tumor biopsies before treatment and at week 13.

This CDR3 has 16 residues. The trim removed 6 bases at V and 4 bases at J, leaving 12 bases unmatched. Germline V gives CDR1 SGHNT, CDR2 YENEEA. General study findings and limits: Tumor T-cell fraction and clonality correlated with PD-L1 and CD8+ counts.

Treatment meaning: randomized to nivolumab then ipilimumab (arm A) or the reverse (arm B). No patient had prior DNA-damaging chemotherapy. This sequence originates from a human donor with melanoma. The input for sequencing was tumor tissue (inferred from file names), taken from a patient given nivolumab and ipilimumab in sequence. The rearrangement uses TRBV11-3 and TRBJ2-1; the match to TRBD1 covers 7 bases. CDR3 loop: CASSFDPGQLYNEQFF. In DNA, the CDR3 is TGTGCCAGCAGTTTTGACCCGGGACAGCTTTACAATGAGCAGTTCTTC.